Detailed here is one TCR beta chain. Its specificity is not known. TCRdb reprocessed the reads via MiXCR and lists one record per CDR3 protein. Of hundreds of thousands of distinct CDR3 sequences listed, roughly 46% are singletons. The sample originates from a study of T cell repertoires in cytomegalovirus infection. Trimming cost V 6 bases and J 5 bases; bases outside gene matches: 7. Per germline, CDR1 SGHVS and CDR2 FQNEAQ. This CDR3 contains 14 residues. The TCR comes from a human donor in good health (CMV status not recorded). Some clones in this sample may be carry-over from other donors' samples. The sample in question was cultured PBMCs, obtained from culture after CMV antigen stimulation. The V and J genes are TRBV7-8 and TRBJ2-3; 8 nucleotides line up with TRBD2. The CDR3 reads CASSRGGPGDTQYF. The CDR3 DNA sequence: TGTGCCAGCAGTCGCGGGGGGCCCGGAGATACGCAGTATTTT.